This T cell receptor (beta chain) came from a study of cytomegalovirus exposure and HLA in healthy donors listed by TCRdb under 2017. About the investigation overall: According to a later analysis, one platform produced both the roughly 130 validation repertoires and the 550 to 800 repertoires of the first cohort. The study was designed to test whether signatures of past pathogen exposure could be identified by cataloging public T cell receptors. A separate validation cohort of roughly 130 different subjects was used in addition to the roughly 670-subject first cohort. High-throughput TCR immunosequencing, statistical association of individual TCRs with disease status, and machine learning were combined to predict cytomegalovirus infection status. Overall study outcomes, separate from this receptor: Cytomegalovirus status was reported to be diagnosed by the classifier with high specificity and sensitivity in both the original and validation cohorts. According to the authors, the approach could potentially be generalized to other disease states and immunological phenotypes. The study gave a list of 150 to 200 TCR beta chains associated with cytomegalovirus. A later analysis found that TCRs clustered in the first cohort also tended to co-occur in the 120 validation repertoires, with more than 90% of cluster scores above 0. A few of the identified cytomegalovirus-associated TCR beta chains were confirmed in vitro to be specific for cytomegalovirus antigens. Most TCR sequences were seen in very few donors, while some public TCRs were found in many individuals. The validation cohort had no HLA typing available for a later analysis, so co-occurrence within that cohort was assessed over all 120 or so repertoires.

Comments on this clone: What this receptor recognizes is not known. One base away there is no much larger clone; base qualities are not given.

A distance of 12 bases separates the germline ends of V and J, which lose 6 bases and 3 bases respectively. Based on the germline V gene, the CDR1 and CDR2 sequences are SGHDT and YYEEEE. Including cysteine and phenylalanine, the CDR3 has 14 amino acids. Just CDR3 DNA is preserved here, 42 bases in frame from base 1. Donors formed part of the validation cohort, which comprised 120 subjects and was distinct from the first cohort of several hundred subjects. Library method: the immunoSEQ multiplex PCR assay. The paper's processing steps were these. A statistical classification framework was developed to diagnose cytomegalovirus status using the catalog of TCR beta chain sequences. This immuneACCESS table, as held by TCRdb, lists in-frame sequences with V and J called but not all clones. Of the missing ones, under half trace to an unresolved V gene in checked studies; the others have no known cause. That table is the source of V, J and clone size, and D and trimming were worked out from the DNA. The table for this sample lists tens of thousands of clones; about 90% of them were counted only once. The top ten clonotypes cover approximately 1.5% of the sample.

The material sequenced was PBMCs. Here the chain combines TRBV5-6 and TRBJ2-2; 5 matching bases give a weak D call of TRBD1. This TCR derives from a man aged 18 to 29 in good health and CMV-seronegative. The DNA sequence is TGTGCCAGCAATGGGGCCCCGCACACCGGGGAGCTGTTTTTT. This yields the protein CASNGAPHTGELFF.